The 10 T cell receptor beta chains in this list originate from one sample, sequenced in a study of chemoradiotherapy in HPV16-positive cancers. Sequencing used immunoSEQ multiplex PCR; TCRdb keeps in-frame clones, though not all of them. The sample lists about 53,000 clones, roughly 90% occurring once. This specimen was blood, taken from a patient who underwent chemoradiotherapy. Every receptor here comes from a human donor with HPV-associated anogenital cancer.

The chain employs TRBV5-5 and TRBJ2-2; possible D gene TRBD1, 6 bases. The CDR3 totals 16 residues. CDR1 SGHKS and CDR2 YYEKEE come from the germline V gene (reference sequence). V dropped 4 bases and J dropped 4 bases, with 17 bases sitting between them. The DNA for the CDR3 is TGTGCCAGCAGCCCAGGGGTGGCGGGTGGCACCGGGGAGCTGTTTTTT. Amino acids: CASSPGVAGGTGELFF.

This clone was detected only once. The chain recombines TRBV5-1 with TRBJ1-1, with 7 bases fitting TRBD1. There are 16 residues in the CDR3. CDR1 SGHRS and CDR2 YFSETQ come from the germline V gene. Trimming at V came to 0 bases and at J to 4 bases, leaving 9 bases not matched to a gene. CDR3 nucleotides: TGCGCCAGCAGCTTGGCGAGACAGGGTGGGGGCACTGAAGCTTTCTTT. Its protein product is CASSLARQGGGTEAFF.

The V gene is TRBV5-4, the J gene TRBJ1-2; TRBD1 is a possible D gene (6 bases). Trimming pared 0 bases from V and 2 bases from J, leaving 17 bases between. Germline CDR1 and CDR2: SGHNT and YYREEE (reference sequence). This CDR3 spans 17 amino acids. The CDR3 reads CASSLEAGASVNYGYTF. The CDR3 nucleotides are TGTGCCAGCAGCTTGGAGGCAGGGGCATCCGTAAACTATGGCTACACCTTC.

The J gene is TRBJ1-2, the V gene TRBV6-5, with TRBD1 as a possible D gene (5 bases). Trimming left V 0 bases short and J 7 bases short, with 12 bases between. Per the germline V gene, CDR1 is MNHEY and CDR2 is SVGAGI. CDR3 length equals 14 residues. This CDR3 reads CASSYSTGDRGYTF. The CDR3 nucleotides are TGTGCCAGCAGTTACTCGACGGGGGATCGTGGCTACACCTTC.

The chain links TRBV6-5 to TRBJ2-5; D is perhaps TRBD1 (5 bases). Germline V lookup: CDR1 MNHEY, CDR2 SVGAGI. Trimming shortened V by 5 bases and J by 5 bases, and 15 bases separated the two germline ends. This CDR3 is 14 amino acids long. The CDR3 loop reads CASSPPTPGETQYF. The CDR3 DNA follows: TGTGCCAGCAGTCCTCCAACCCCAGGGGAGACCCAGTACTTC.

Only one count was recorded for this clone. The chain links TRBV4-3 to TRBJ2-7; D remains unclear. From germline, CDR1 is LGHNA and CDR2 YSLEER. The ends were cut back, 3 bases at V and 3 bases at J, with 9 bases in the middle. The CDR3 is made up of 13 amino acids. CDR3 loop: CASSHGRNYEQYF. For the CDR3, the DNA is TGCGCCAGCAGCCACGGTAGGAACTACGAGCAGTACTTC.

This rearrangement joins TRBV10-3 to TRBJ1-6; TRBD1 matches at 7 bases. The CDR3 has 15 amino acids. Germline-derived CDR1 and CDR2 are ENHRY and SYGVKD. V lost 6 bases, J lost 7 bases, and 9 bases stayed unmatched. CDR3 DNA: TGTGCCATCAGGGCTACAGGGGAGGGAAATTCACCCCTCCACTTT. It translates to CAIRATGEGNSPLHF.

The gene calls are TRBV19 and TRBJ1-1; D is unresolved. The CDR3 spans 13 residues. Germline V gene sequence: CDR1 LNHDA, CDR2 SQIVND (reference sequence). V lost 1 base and J lost 1, with 4 bases in between. CDR3 residues: CASSIGQNTEAFF. CDR3 nucleotides: TGTGCCAGTAGTATAGGACAGAACACTGAAGCTTTCTTT.

This clone appeared a single time. The gene calls are TRBV11-3 and TRBJ2-7, with 7 bases that match TRBD1. The length of the CDR3 is 13 residues. Trimming at V came to 3 bases and at J to 3 bases, leaving 2 bases not matched to a gene. The germline gives CDR1 SGHNT, CDR2 YENEEA. The chain's CDR3 is CASSFDRDYEQYF. DNA for the CDR3: TGTGCCAGCAGCTTTGACAGGGACTACGAGCAGTACTTC.

The genes are TRBV28 and TRBJ1-6; D is ambiguous. Trimming took off 6 bases at V and 7 bases at J, with 16 bases between the two ends. The CDR3 spans 15 residues. Germline V lookup: CDR1 MDHEN, CDR2 SYDVKM. As DNA, the CDR3 is TGTGCCAGCAGGCCCGCCCCCGGGTTAAATTCACCCCTCCACTTT. Translated: CASRPAPGLNSPLHF.